This T cell receptor beta chain was recovered during a study of blood T cell repertoires in COVID-19. Study-wide context: The United States, Italy and Spain provided the acute and convalescent COVID-19 samples.

The study recruited people aged about 18 to 95 years across about two dozen US areas. The CDR3 runs to 14 residues. Trimming removed 6 bases from V and 7 bases from J; junction bases left unmatched: 7. The germline V gene encodes CDR1 LNHDA and CDR2 SQIVND (reference sequence). This table comes from immunoSEQ multiplex PCR, and its TCRdb copy is limited to in-frame clones, with some not included. The data hold some 530,000 clones, with approximately 86% observed a single time. The specimen was PBMCs or T cells enriched from blood (not recorded which). This receptor was taken from a woman aged 55-70 years who had recovered from COVID-19. The rearrangement joins TRBV19 to TRBJ1-4, with 8 bases identical to TRBD1. The CDR3 sequence is CASSQGAVGEKLFF. In nucleotides, the CDR3 is TGTGCCAGTAGCCAGGGGGCTGTAGGTGAAAAACTGTTTTTT.